These T cell receptor beta chains were read from a single sample in a study of cytomegalovirus exposure and HLA in healthy donors. Data came from immunoSEQ multiplex PCR; TCRdb stores just in-frame clones and leaves some out. The sample carries around 120,000 clones, 63% recorded once. Sequenced: PBMCs. These receptors all stem from a man in his forties in good health and CMV-seropositive. Each CDR3 is given with its conserved first and last residue.

j_gene,v_gene,CDR3aa
TRBJ1-1,TRBV6-1,CASSNLPMNTEAFF
TRBJ2-3,TRBV18,CASSLLAGADTQYF
TRBJ1-5,TRBV5-6,CASSLGAGAQPQHF
TRBJ2-4,TRBV7-9,CASSSRGLRDKNIQYF
TRBJ2-7,TRBV27,CASTTRGLAGSYEQYF
TRBJ1-1,TRBV7-9,CASSLRRHADTEAFF
TRBJ2-3,TRBV18,CASSPPIWTETTDTQYF
TRBJ2-5,TRBV6-1,CASSRQEQETQYF
TRBJ2-2,TRBV10-2,CASSPHTRQANTGELFF
TRBJ1-4,TRBV19,CASSINSGRLNEKLFF
TRBJ2-7,TRBV2,CASTTGQGIRSYEQYF
TRBJ1-2,TRBV18,CASSPGQAPNYGYTF
TRBJ2-7,TRBV19,CASSGTGKDPYEQYF
TRBJ2-3,TRBV29-1,CSVGGQLSYDTQYF
TRBJ1-2,TRBV7-2,CASSLEGVSYGYTF
TRBJ1-3,TRBV10-3,CAISRDRGLNTIYF
TRBJ2-7,TRBV9,CASSVDSGPYEQYF
TRBJ1-4,TRBV19,CASTAQGFEKLFF
TRBJ1-2,TRBV19,CASSRDRAVTAYGYTF
TRBJ1-5,TRBV5-1,CASSLSGTEYQPQHF
TRBJ1-5,TRBV27,CASSLFAVSNQPQHF
TRBJ1-1,TRBV19,CASSETQIMNTEAFF
TRBJ2-3,TRBV15,CATSNFNADTQYF
TRBJ1-2,TRBV2,CASSEAYGSHYTF
TRBJ2-5,TRBV29-1,CSVDLLAGGRETQYF